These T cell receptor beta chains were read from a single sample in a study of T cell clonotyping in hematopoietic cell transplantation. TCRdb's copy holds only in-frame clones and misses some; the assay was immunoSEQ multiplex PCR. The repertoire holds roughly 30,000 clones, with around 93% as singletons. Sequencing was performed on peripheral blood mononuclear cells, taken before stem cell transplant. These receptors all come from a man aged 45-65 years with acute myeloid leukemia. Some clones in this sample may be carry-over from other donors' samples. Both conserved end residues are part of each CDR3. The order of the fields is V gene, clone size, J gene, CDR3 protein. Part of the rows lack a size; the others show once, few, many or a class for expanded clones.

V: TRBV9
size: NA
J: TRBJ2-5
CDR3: CASSPVPQETQYF

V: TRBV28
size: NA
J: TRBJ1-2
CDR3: CATPKIQGGDYGYTF

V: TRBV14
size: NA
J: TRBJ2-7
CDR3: CASSTLGQGGYEQYF

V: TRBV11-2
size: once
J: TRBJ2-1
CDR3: CASSLSGGAYNEQFF

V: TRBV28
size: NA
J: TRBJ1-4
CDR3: CASSPWGREGDEKLFF

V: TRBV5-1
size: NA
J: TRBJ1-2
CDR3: CASSETGVEGYTF

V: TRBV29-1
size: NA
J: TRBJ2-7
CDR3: CSVPLGGEQYF

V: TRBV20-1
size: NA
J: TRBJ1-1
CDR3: CSAPEGTEAFF

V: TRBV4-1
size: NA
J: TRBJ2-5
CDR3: CASSYWASELQETQYF

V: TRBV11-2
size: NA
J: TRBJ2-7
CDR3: CASSLRQGAKNEQYF

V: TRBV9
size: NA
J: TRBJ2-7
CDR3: CASSVAVRREQYF

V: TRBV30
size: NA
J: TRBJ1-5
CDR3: CAWSLRTGRNQPQHF

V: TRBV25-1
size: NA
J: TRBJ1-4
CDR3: CASTRTGLDEKLFF

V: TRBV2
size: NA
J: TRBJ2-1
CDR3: CASSEVSGRVYNEQFF

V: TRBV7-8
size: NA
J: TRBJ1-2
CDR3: CASSADRTNYGYTF

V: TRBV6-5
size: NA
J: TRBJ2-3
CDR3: CASSRTSTDTQYF

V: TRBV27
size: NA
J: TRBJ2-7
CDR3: CASSLKRQGGSYEQYF

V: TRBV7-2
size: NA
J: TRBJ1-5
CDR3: CASSLTGGGQPQHF

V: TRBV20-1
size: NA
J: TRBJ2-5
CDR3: CSARGGETQYF

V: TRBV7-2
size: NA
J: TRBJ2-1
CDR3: CASSRGGGSYNEQFF

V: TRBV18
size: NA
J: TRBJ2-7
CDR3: CASSLTRTVSYEQYF

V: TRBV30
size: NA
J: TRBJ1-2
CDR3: CAWSTTYYGYTF

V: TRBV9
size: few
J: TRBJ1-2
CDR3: CASSAHLGGVVGYTF

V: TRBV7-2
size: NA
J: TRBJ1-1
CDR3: CASSLLQGGTEAFF

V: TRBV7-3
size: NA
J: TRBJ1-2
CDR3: CASSLNRGEGYTF

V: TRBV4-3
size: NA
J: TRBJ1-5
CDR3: CASSQDLLGEPQHF

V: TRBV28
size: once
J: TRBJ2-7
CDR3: CASSTSGSLSGSYEQYF

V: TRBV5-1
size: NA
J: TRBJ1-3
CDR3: CASSLAGTGRGNTIYF

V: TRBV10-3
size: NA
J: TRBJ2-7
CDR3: CAISDSSYEQYF

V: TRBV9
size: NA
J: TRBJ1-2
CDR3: CASSVVQGGYTF

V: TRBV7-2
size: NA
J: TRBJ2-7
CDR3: CASSSDRYEQYF